This T cell receptor (beta chain) is drawn from a study of cytomegalovirus exposure and HLA in healthy donors. Study information: Roughly 80 million unique TCRs from HLA-typed donors made up an early data release.

Both 60 Vbeta primers and 13 Jbeta primers went into the PCR. Data came from immunoSEQ multiplex PCR; TCRdb stores just in-frame clones and leaves some out. The sample has about 170,000 clones, around 62% seen once. Trimming cost V 4 bases and J 4 bases; bases outside gene matches: 6. The germline V gene has CDR1 SGHNT and CDR2 YYREEE (reference sequence). The CDR3 loop spans 14 amino acids. The clonotype was recovered from a middle-aged man in good health and CMV-seronegative. The sequenced material came from PBMCs. V usage is TRBV5-4 and J usage is TRBJ1-1, with TRBD1 identical over 8 bases. The CDR3 loop reads CASSPSGGVTEAFF. In nucleotides, the CDR3 is TGTGCCAGCAGCCCTTCAGGGGGCGTCACTGAAGCTTTCTTT.